The T cell receptor beta chain described here comes from a study of cytomegalovirus exposure and HLA in healthy donors. Study context: Among the roughly 380 donors who were genotyped, roughly 86% fell in the genetic ancestry cluster that is associated with self-reported Caucasian donors. Broader study findings: As confirmed in vitro, a few CMV-associated chains were specific for CMV antigens. Rarity held for most TCR sequences, but there were some public TCRs that occurred in many donors. Investigators reported approximately 150 TCR beta chains as tied to cytomegalovirus.

Notes on this clone: No antigen is known for it.

Primers included in the PCR were 60 Vbeta and 13 Jbeta primers. TCRdb keeps only in-frame clones here, not all; method: immunoSEQ multiplex PCR. The sample gives roughly 140,000 clones, around 81% of which show up once; roughly 3% is in the top ten. Germline-derived CDR1 and CDR2 are SGHTA and FQGNSA. V was shortened by 2 bases and J by 5 bases, with 16 bases between the two germline ends. CDR3 length equals 16 residues. The sample taken for sequencing was PBMCs. This TCR was sampled from a male donor in good health and CMV-seronegative. The J gene is TRBJ1-5, the V gene TRBV7-2, with no clear D. CDR3 residues: CASSLFAPGFDQPQHF. CDR3 coding DNA: TGTGCCAGCAGCTTATTTGCTCCTGGCTTCGATCAGCCCCAGCATTTT.